The TCR beta chain under discussion was sequenced for a study of cytomegalovirus exposure and HLA in healthy donors. Study-level points and caveats: A later analysis found that most CMV-associated TCR beta chains appeared HLA-restricted.

Both 60 Vbeta primers and 13 Jbeta primers went into the PCR. The authors' processing: Counted up in a later analysis, unique TCR beta chains came to approximately 83 million, with about 9.9 million shared. Assay: immunoSEQ multiplex PCR; the TCRdb copy retains only in-frame clones and omits some. The V and J calls and clone size were taken over from that table, and D and trimming were inferred from the DNA. The sample shows more than 140,000 clones, more than 70% of them seen only once. Worth noting for this clone: No antigen is known for it.

Germline V gives CDR1 SGHTA, CDR2 FQGNSA. V lost 3 bases and J lost 7, with 10 bases in between. The CDR3 contains 13 residues. The V gene is TRBV7-2, the J gene TRBJ1-5; TRBD1 is a possible D gene (5 bases). The sample taken for sequencing was PBMCs. The sequence came from a man between 40 and 49 years old in good health and CMV-seronegative. CDR3 residues: CASSFVREQPQHF. DNA of the CDR3: TGTGCCAGCAGCTTCGTCAGGGAACAGCCCCAGCATTTT.